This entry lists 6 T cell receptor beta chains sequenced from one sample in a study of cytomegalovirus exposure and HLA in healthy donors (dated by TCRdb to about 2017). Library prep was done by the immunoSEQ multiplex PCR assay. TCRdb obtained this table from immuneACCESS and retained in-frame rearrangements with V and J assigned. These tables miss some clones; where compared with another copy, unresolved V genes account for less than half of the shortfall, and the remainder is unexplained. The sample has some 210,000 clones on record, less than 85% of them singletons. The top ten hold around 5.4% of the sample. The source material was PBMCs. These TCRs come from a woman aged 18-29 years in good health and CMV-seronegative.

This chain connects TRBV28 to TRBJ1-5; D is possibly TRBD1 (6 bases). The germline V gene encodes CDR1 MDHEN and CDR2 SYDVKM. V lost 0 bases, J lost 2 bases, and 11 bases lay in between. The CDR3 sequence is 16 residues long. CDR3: CASSLWGRGGNQPQHF. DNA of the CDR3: TGTGCCAGCAGTTTATGGGGCAGGGGAGGCAATCAGCCCCAGCATTTT.

As DNA, the CDR3 is TGTGCCAGCAGGCAACAGGGGCCGGCTCAGCCCCAGCATTTT. This encodes CASRQQGPAQPQHF. This chain links TRBV2 with TRBJ1-5; 7 bases fit TRBD1. The germline V gene has CDR1 SNHLY and CDR2 FYNNEI. V shed 6 bases, J shed 6 bases, and the junction held 8 bases outside the gene matches. The CDR3 length is 14 residues. Based on the CDR3 plus reference TRBV2 and TRBJ1-5, the full variable domain is EPEVTQTPSHQVTQMGQEVILRCVPISNHLYFYWYRQILGQKVEFLVSFYNNEISEKSEIFDDQFSVERPDGSNFTLKIRSTKLEDSAMYFCASRQQGPAQPQHFGDGTRLSIL.

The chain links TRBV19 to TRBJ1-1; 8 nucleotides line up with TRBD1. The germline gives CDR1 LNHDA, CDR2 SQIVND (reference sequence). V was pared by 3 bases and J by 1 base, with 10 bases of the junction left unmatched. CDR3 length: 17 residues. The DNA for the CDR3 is TGTGCCAGTAGTATGGGGGGCAGGACAGGGACGAACACTGAAGCTTTCTTT. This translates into CASSMGGRTGTNTEAFF.

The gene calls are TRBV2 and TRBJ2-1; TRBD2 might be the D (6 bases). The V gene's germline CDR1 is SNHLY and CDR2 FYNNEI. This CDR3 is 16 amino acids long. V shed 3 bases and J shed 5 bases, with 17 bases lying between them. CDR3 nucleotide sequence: TGTGCCAGCAGTGAGTTAGGTAGCGGCGGCCACAATGAGCAGTTCTTC. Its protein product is CASSELGSGGHNEQFF.

The CDR3 loop reads CASSLSGGRGIYNEQFF. The CDR3 DNA reads as TGCGCCAGCAGCTTGTCGGGCGGGAGAGGGATATACAATGAGCAGTTCTTC. The chain couples TRBV5-1 to TRBJ2-1; 7 positions agree with TRBD2. The germline CDR1 and CDR2 sequences are SGHRS and YFSETQ. V was pared by 1 base and J by 4 bases, with 11 bases of the junction left unmatched. The CDR3 length is 17 residues.

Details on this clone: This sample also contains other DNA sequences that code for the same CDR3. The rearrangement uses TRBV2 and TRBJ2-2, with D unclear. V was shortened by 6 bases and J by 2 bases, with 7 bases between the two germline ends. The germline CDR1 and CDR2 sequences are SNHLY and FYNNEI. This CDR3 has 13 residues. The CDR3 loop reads CASSVENTGELFF. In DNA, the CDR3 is TGTGCCAGCAGCGTTGAAAACACCGGGGAGCTGTTTTTT. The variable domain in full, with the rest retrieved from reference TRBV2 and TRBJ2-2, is EPEVTQTPSHQVTQMGQEVILRCVPISNHLYFYWYRQILGQKVEFLVSFYNNEISEKSEIFDDQFSVERPDGSNFTLKIRSTKLEDSAMYFCASSVENTGELFFGEGSRLTVL.